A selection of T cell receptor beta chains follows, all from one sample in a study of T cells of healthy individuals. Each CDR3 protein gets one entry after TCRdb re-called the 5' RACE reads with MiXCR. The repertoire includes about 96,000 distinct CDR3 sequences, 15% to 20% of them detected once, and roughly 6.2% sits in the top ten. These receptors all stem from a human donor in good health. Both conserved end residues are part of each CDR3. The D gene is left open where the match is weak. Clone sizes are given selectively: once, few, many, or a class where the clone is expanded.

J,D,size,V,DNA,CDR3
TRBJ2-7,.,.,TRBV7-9,TGTGCCAGCAGCTCCCTCTATCTGGCAGGGAGCTCCTACGAGCAGTACTTC,CASSSLYLAGSSYEQYF
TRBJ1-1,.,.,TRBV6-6,TGTGCCAGCGGCCCAGGGACTGAAGCTTTCTTT,CASGPGTEAFF
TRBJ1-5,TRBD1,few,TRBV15,TGTGCCACCAGCAGAGATGGGGGTATACAGGGGGTTACTAATAGCAATCAGCCCCAGCATTTT,CATSRDGGIQGVTNSNQPQHF
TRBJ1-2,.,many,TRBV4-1,TGCGCCAGCAGCCAAGAGCTGAGGGGAGGCTACACCTTC,CASSQELRGGYTF
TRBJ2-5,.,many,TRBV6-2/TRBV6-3,TGTGCCAGCAGCTCCCTGATGGACAGGGAGGGGGAGACCCAGTACTTC,CASSSLMDREGETQYF
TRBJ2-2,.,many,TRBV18,TGTGCCAGCTCACGGGGAGGACGGTCTACGGGGGAGCTGTTTTTT,CASSRGGRSTGELFF
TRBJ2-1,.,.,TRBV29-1,TGCAGCCTTAGGACCCTAAGCTCCTACAATGAGCAGTTCTTC,CSLRTLSSYNEQFF
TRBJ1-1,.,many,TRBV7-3,TGTGCCAGCAGGAGACTGTCGAACACTGAAGCTTTCTTT,CASRRLSNTEAFF
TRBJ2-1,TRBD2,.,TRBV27,TGTGCCAGCAGAAGGGAGGGTTACAATGAGCAGTTCTTC,CASRREGYNEQFF
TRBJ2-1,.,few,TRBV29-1,TGCAGCGCCTCGGACCCGTACAATGAGCAGTTCTTC,CSASDPYNEQFF